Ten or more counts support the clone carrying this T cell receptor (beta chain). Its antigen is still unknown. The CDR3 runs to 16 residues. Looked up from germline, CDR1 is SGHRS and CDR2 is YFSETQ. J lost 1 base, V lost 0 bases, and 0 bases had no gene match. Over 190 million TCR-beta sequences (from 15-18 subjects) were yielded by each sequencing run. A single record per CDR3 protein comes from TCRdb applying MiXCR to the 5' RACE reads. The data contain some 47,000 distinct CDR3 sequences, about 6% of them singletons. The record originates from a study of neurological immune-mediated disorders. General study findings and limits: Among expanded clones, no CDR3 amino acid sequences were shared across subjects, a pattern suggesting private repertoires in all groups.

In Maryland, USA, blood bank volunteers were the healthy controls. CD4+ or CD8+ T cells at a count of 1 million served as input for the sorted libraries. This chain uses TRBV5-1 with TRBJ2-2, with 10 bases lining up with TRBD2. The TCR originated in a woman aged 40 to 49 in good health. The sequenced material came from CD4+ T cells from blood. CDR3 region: CASSLGLAGNTGELFF. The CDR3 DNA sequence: TGCGCCAGCAGCTTGGGACTAGCGGGGAACACCGGGGAGCTGTTTTTT.